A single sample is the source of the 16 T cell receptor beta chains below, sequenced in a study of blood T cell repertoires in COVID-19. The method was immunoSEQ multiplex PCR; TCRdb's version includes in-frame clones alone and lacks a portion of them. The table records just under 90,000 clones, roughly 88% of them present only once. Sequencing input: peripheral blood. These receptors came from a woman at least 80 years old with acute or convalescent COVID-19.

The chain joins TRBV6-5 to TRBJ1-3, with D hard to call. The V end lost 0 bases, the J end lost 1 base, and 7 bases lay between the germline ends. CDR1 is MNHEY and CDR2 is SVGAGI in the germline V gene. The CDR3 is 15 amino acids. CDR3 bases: TGTGCCAGCAGTTACTCGGAGGGTTCTGGAAACACCATATATTTT. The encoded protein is CASSYSEGSGNTIYF.

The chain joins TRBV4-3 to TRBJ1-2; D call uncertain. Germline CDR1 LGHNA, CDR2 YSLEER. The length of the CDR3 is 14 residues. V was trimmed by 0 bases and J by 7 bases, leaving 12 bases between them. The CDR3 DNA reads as TGCGCCAGCAGCCAAGAAATGGAGGGAGGTGGCTACACCTTC. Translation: CASSQEMEGGGYTF.

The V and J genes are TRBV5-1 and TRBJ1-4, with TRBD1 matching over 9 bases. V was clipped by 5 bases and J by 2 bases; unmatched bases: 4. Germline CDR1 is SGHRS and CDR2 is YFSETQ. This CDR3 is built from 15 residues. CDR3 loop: CASRPTGGTNEKLFF. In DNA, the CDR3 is TGCGCCAGCAGACCTACAGGGGGCACTAATGAAAAACTGTTTTTT. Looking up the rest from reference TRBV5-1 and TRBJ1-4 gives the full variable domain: KAGVTQTPRYLIKTRGQQVTLSCSPISGHRSVSWYQQTPGQGLQFLFEYFSETQRNKGNFPGRFSGRQFSNSRSEMNVSTLELGDSALYLCASRPTGGTNEKLFFGSGTQLSVL.

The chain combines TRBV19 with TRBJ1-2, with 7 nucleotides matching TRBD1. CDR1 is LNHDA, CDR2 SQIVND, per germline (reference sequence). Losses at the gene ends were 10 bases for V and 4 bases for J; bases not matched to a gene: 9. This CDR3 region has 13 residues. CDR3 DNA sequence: TGTGCCACGCACAGGGGCTTAGGCTATGGCTACACCTTC. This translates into CATHRGLGYGYTF.

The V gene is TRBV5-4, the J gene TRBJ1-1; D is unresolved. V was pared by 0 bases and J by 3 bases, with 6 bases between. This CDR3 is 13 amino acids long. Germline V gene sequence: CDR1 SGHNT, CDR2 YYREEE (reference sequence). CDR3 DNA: TGTGCCAGCAGCTTGGGCCCGGACACTGAAGCTTTCTTT. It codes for CASSLGPDTEAFF.

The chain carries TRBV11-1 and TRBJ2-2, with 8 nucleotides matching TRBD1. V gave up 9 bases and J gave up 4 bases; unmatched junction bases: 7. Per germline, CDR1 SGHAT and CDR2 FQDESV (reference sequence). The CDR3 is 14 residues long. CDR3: CASRQGIGTGELFF. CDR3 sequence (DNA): TGTGCCAGTAGACAGGGGATTGGCACCGGGGAGCTGTTTTTT.

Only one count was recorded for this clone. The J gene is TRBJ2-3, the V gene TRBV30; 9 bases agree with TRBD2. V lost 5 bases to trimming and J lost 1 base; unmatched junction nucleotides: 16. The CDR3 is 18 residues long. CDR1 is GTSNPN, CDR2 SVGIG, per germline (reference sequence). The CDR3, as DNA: TGTGCCTGGGCCGGCGGTAGCGGGGGCCTACGGGGCACAGATACGCAGTATTTT. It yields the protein CAWAGGSGGLRGTDTQYF.

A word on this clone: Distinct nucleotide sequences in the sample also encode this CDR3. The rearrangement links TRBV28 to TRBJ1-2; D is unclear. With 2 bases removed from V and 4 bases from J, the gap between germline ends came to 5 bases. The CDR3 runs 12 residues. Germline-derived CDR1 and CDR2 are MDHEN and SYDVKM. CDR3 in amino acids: CASSLPGYGYTF. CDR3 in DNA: TGTGCCAGCAGTTTACCGGGCTATGGCTACACCTTC.

CDR3 DNA: TGTGCCAGCAGTGAGGGACAGGGCAAACTGTTTTTT. Protein sequence: CASSEGQGKLFF. This chain uses TRBV2 with TRBJ1-4, with 9 bases identical to TRBD1. In germline, CDR1 is SNHLY, CDR2 FYNNEI. The CDR3 length is 12 residues. The J segment lost 11 bases and the V segment lost 3 bases, leaving 1 base of the junction unmatched.

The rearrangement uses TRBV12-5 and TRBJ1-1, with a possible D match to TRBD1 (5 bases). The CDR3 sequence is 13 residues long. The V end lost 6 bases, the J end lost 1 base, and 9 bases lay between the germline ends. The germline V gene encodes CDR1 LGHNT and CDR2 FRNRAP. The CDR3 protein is CASGLRENTEAFF. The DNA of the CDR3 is TGTGCTAGTGGCCTCAGGGAGAACACTGAAGCTTTCTTT.

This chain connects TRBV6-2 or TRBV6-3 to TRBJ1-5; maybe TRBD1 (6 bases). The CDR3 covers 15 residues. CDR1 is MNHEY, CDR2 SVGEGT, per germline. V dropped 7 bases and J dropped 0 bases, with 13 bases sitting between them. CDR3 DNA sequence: TGTGCCAGCACCCCACAGGGTTATAGCAATCAGCCCCAGCATTTT. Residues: CASTPQGYSNQPQHF.

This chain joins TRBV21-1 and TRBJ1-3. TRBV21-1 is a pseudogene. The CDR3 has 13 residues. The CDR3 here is CASYRGAGNTIYF. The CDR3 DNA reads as TGTGCCAGCTATCGGGGGGCTGGAAACACCATATATTTT.

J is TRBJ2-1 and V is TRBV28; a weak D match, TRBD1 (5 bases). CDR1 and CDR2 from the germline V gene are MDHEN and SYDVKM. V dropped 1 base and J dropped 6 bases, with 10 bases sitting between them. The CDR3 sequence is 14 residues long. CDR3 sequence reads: CASSLFQGFNEQFF. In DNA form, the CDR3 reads TGTGCCAGCAGTTTATTCCAGGGTTTCAATGAGCAGTTCTTC.

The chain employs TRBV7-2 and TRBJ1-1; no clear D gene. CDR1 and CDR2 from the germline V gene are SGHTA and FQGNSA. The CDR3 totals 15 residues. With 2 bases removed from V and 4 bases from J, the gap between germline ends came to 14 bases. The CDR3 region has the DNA TGTGCCAGCAGCTTAAATCCGGTTTCCTCCACTGAAGCTTTCTTT. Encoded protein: CASSLNPVSSTEAFF.

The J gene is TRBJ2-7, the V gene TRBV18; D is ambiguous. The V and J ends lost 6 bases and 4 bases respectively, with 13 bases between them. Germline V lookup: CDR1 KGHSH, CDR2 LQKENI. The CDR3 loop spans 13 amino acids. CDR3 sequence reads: CASSPMGLYEQYF. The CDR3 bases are TGTGCCAGCTCCCCAATGGGCCTTTACGAGCAGTACTTC.

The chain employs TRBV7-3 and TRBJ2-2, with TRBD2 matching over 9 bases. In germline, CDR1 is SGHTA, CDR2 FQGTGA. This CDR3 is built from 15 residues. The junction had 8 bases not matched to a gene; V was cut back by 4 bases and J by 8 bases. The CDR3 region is CASSSSGTSTGELFF. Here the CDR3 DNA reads TGTGCCAGCAGCTCTTCCGGGACTAGCACGGGGGAGCTGTTTTTT.